The clone carrying this TCR beta chain was seen once. Its antigen remains unknown. V lost 4 bases and J lost 7; bases outside the gene matches: 15. The CDR3 runs to 17 residues. Germline CDR1 and CDR2: SGDLS and YYNGEE. The sample belongs to a study of OX40 agonist ivuxolimab in advanced cancers. The overall study: As their treatment, patients were administered ivuxolimab, an agonistic anti-OX40 (CD134) antibody. Findings and caveats of the study: CD8+ T cells showed, on average, more clonal expansion than CD4+ cells.

With autoimmune disease history or systemic immunosuppression, patients were excluded. Sequenced by immunoSEQ multiplex PCR; TCRdb stores in-frame clones only, minus some. Of 35,000 to 55,000 clones listed, about 94% were seen once; the top ten hold 8% to 13%. The receptor was isolated from an adult with an advanced solid tumor such as melanoma, head and neck, liver or kidney cancer. The J gene is TRBJ2-1, the V gene TRBV9; 9 bases map to TRBD2. Source: CD4+ or CD8+ T cells sorted from blood, taken in a trial of the OX40 agonist ivuxolimab. CDR3 DNA sequence: TGTGCCAGCAGCTCGGTATTTAGCGGGAGAGTGGGGAATGAGCAGTTCTTC. Its protein is CASSSVFSGRVGNEQFF. The full variable domain, its missing parts supplied by reference TRBV9 and TRBJ2-1, is DSGVTQTPKHLITATGQRVTLRCSPRSGDLSVYWYQQSLDQGLQFLIQYYNGEERAKGNILERFSAQQFPDLHSELNLSSLELGDSALYFCASSSVFSGRVGNEQFFGPGTRLTVL.